These 9 T cell receptor beta chains share one sample of origin, sequenced in a study of human versus mouse CDR3 diversity and MHC coevolution. The assay was immunoSEQ multiplex PCR, and TCRdb's table has in-frame clones only and misses some. The sample consists of 60,000 to 95,000 clones, around 90% of them appearing once. The sequencing input was naive CD4+ T cells from blood. Subset given: CD45RO-negative CD62L-positive naive CD4 T cells. Receptors originate from a person between 25 and 69 years old in good health.

The sample holds one count of this clone. V gene TRBV9 combines with J gene TRBJ1-1; D gene unclear. The V end was cut by 0 bases, the J end by 0 bases, with 9 bases between. Per germline, CDR1 SGDLS and CDR2 YYNGEE. The CDR3 has 15 amino acids. CDR3 in DNA: TGTGCCAGCAGCGTAGGGAGGATGGTGAACACTGAAGCTTTCTTT. Protein sequence: CASSVGRMVNTEAFF.

The V and J genes are TRBV6-1 and TRBJ2-7, with D maybe TRBD1 (6 bases). Germline V gives CDR1 MNHNS, CDR2 SASEGT. Trimming removed 10 bases at V and 0 bases at J, with 19 bases between. The CDR3 extends over 15 amino acids. CDR3 nucleotide sequence: TGTGCCACCACGGCGTACCCGGACAGCTCCTACGAGCAGTACTTC. As protein: CATTAYPDSSYEQYF.

The rearrangement links TRBV5-1 to TRBJ2-7; a weak D match, TRBD1 (6 bases). V dropped 7 bases and J dropped 2 bases, with 13 bases sitting between them. This CDR3 has 13 residues. The germline CDR1 and CDR2 sequences are SGHRS and YFSETQ. The CDR3 loop reads CASGTDSAYEQYF. The DNA for the CDR3 is TGCGCCAGCGGAACGGACAGTGCCTACGAGCAGTACTTC.

The rearrangement uses TRBV19 and TRBJ1-5; unclear D gene. The germline CDR1 and CDR2 sequences are LNHDA and SQIVND (reference sequence). V lost 7 bases and J 1 base, leaving 11 bases between the germline ends. CDR3 length: 14 amino acids. The CDR3 bases are TGTGCCAGTACCTCGAGGGCGAGCAATCAGCCCCAGCATTTT. It encodes CASTSRASNQPQHF.

The chain uses TRBV30 and TRBJ1-3; 9 bases are a match to TRBD1. J was trimmed by 0 bases and V by 3 bases; bases with no gene match: 18. This CDR3 has 20 amino acids. Germline V CDR1 and CDR2: GTSNPN, SVGIG (reference sequence). DNA of the CDR3: TGTGCCTGGAGCGAAGTAGGACAGGGGATTCGAAAATCCTCTGGAAACACCATATATTTT. Residues: CAWSEVGQGIRKSSGNTIYF.

The rearrangement links TRBV4-1 to TRBJ2-3; TRBD2 agrees at 7 bases. After removal of 6 bases from V and 5 bases from J, the junction contained 14 bases not matched to a gene. This CDR3 contains 16 residues. CDR1 MGHRA and CDR2 YSYEKL come from the germline V gene. In DNA, the CDR3 is TGCGCCAGCAGACGTACCCGGGGGGTGAAAGAAGATACGCAGTATTTT. Its protein is CASRRTRGVKEDTQYF.

The V gene is TRBV2, the J gene TRBJ1-6; TRBD1 might be the D (5 bases). V gave up 7 bases and J gave up 11 bases, with 12 bases separating them. The germline CDR1 and CDR2 sequences are SNHLY and FYNNEI. This CDR3 has 12 amino acids. CDR3 loop: CASIQEFPPLHF. The CDR3, as DNA: TGTGCCAGCATACAGGAGTTCCCACCCCTCCACTTT.

The chain has TRBV18 and TRBJ1-3; D is uncertain. The CDR3 consists of 15 residues. Germline CDR1 is KGHSH and CDR2 is LQKENI. Trimming shortened V by 3 bases and J by 3 bases, and 12 bases separated the two germline ends. CDR3 DNA: TGTGCCAGCTCACCCGCGGGGTTTGGTGGAAACACCATATATTTT. Its translation: CASSPAGFGGNTIYF.

This sequence joins TRBV27 and TRBJ1-2, with a tentative D call TRBD1 (5 bases). This CDR3 is 14 amino acids long. Trimming removed 5 bases at V and 5 bases at J, with 15 bases between. The germline CDR1 and CDR2 sequences are MNHEY and SMNVEV (reference sequence). The CDR3 reads CASSAQQAVYGYTF. In nucleotides, the CDR3 is TGTGCCAGCAGTGCCCAACAGGCCGTGTATGGCTACACCTTC.